This T cell receptor (beta chain) was sequenced during a study of T cells in localized non-small cell lung cancer. Study-level findings and limits: In adjacent lung appeared a median around 59 of the top 100 tumor clones.

This clone came up a few times. The antigen remains unidentified. Libraries were prepared by immunoSEQ multiplex PCR; TCRdb keeps only in-frame clonotypes and omits some of them. The table lists 25,000 to 30,000 clones, roughly four fifths of them singletons. The CDR3 is 12 residues long. V lost 2 bases, J lost 4 bases, and 7 bases lay in between. The germline V gene encodes CDR1 SGHRS and CDR2 YFSETQ. Sequenced here: peripheral blood, sampled before any cancer treatment. The chain uses TRBV5-1 and TRBJ2-7; unclear D gene. This receptor was taken from a woman between 35 and 75 years old with stage I lung adenocarcinoma. The CDR3 is CASSFEGYEQYF. For the CDR3, the DNA is TGCGCCAGCAGCTTTGAAGGATACGAGCAGTACTTC. Variable domain in full (rest from reference TRBV5-1 and TRBJ2-7): KAGVTQTPRYLIKTRGQQVTLSCSPISGHRSVSWYQQTPGQGLQFLFEYFSETQRNKGNFPGRFSGRQFSNSRSEMNVSTLELGDSALYLCASSFEGYEQYFGPGTRLTVT.